The clone carrying this T cell receptor beta chain was detected once. Antigen: not known. Using a J-beta primer mix together with a sample-barcoded 5' primer, a second PCR was run for roughly 6 to 11 cycles. The authors tagged each cDNA molecule using a template-switch adaptor with 12 random nucleotides. Via MiXCR, TCRdb re-called the 5' RACE reads, giving one row per CDR3 protein. The sample lists roughly 830,000 distinct CDR3 sequences; around 62% were seen once. This sample was included in a study of blood T cells in healthy people across ages. Study results and limitations: The CMV status of each donor remained undetermined, and this could have confounded shifts in expanded clonotypes. Long-lived donors exceeded aged donors in naive CD4+ cells and diversity.

With each sample, at least 5 micrograms of total RNA were extracted. The CDR3 contains 15 residues. V gave up 3 bases and J gave up 4 bases, with 15 bases separating them. The germline CDR1 and CDR2 sequences are SGHDT and YYEEEE. This receptor was taken from a man younger than 40 in good health. Material for sequencing was blood. This sequence joins TRBV5-6 and TRBJ2-3; D is perhaps TRBD1 or TRBD2 (7 bases each). CDR3 in amino acids: CASSSTRGGADTQYF. CDR3 DNA: TGTGCCAGCAGCTCTACCAGGGGGGGGGCAGATACGCAGTATTTT.